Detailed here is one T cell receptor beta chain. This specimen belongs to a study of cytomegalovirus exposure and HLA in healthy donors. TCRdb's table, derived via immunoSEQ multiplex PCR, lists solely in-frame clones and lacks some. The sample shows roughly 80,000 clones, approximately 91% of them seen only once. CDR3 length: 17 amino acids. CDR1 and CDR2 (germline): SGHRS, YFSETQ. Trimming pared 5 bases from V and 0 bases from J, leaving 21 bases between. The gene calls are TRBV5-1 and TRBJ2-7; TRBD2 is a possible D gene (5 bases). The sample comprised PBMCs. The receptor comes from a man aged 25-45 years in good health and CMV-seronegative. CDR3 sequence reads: CASSPEIRLRDSYEQYF. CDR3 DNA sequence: TGCGCCAGCAGTCCCGAGATTAGACTACGGGACTCCTACGAGCAGTACTTC. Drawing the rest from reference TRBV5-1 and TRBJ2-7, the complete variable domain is KAGVTQTPRYLIKTRGQQVTLSCSPISGHRSVSWYQQTPGQGLQFLFEYFSETQRNKGNFPGRFSGRQFSNSRSEMNVSTLELGDSALYLCASSPEIRLRDSYEQYFGPGTRLTVT.